Given below is one TCR beta chain in context. This sample was included in a study of radiotherapy plus CTLA-4 blockade in lung cancer. Germline loops: CDR1 LGHNA, CDR2 YSLEER. The CDR3 spans 17 residues. V dropped 2 bases and J dropped 5; count of bases not matched to a gene: 10. Sequencing was performed with immunoSEQ multiplex PCR; in TCRdb, only in-frame clones are kept and a portion is missing. Of around 100,000 clones listed, approximately 80% are singletons. The source of this sequence is a human donor with non-small cell lung cancer that progressed on radiotherapy plus ipilimumab. Some clones in this sample may be carry-over from other donors' samples. The rearrangement links TRBV4-3 to TRBJ1-1; TRBD1 matches 11 bases. The specimen comprised peripheral blood, sampled from a patient treated with radiotherapy plus ipilimumab. Written as DNA, the CDR3 is TGCGCCAGCAGCCAACGCCCCACGGGACAGGGGGGTACTGAAGCTTTCTTT. Translating it yields CASSQRPTGQGGTEAFF.